This T cell receptor (beta chain) is from a study of blood T cell repertoires in COVID-19. About the research overall: Sites across the United States, Italy and Spain contributed samples from acute and convalescent COVID-19. In each case, the material was cDNA or gDNA derived from T cells, B-cell-depleted T cells, or PBMCs.

In the original analysis: For nucleated cells, counts were estimated from reference gene primer amplification. Sequencing was performed with immunoSEQ multiplex PCR; in TCRdb, only in-frame clones are kept and a portion is missing. Clone size and the V and J calls come from that table; the DNA yielded D and trimming. The sample shows under 200,000 clones, around nine tenths of them seen only once. Trimming cost V 1 base and J 3 bases, with 10 bases left between them. The germline gives CDR1 MRHNA, CDR2 SNTAGT. The CDR3 consists of 15 residues. The sequence was collected from a man between 65 and 85 years old with active or convalescent COVID-19. Sequencing used peripheral blood. The chain combines TRBV6-4 with TRBJ1-5; no firm D call. In DNA form, the CDR3 reads TGTGCCAGCAGTGACTGGCAGGCGAACAATCAGCCCCAGCATTTT. This gives the protein CASSDWQANNQPQHF.